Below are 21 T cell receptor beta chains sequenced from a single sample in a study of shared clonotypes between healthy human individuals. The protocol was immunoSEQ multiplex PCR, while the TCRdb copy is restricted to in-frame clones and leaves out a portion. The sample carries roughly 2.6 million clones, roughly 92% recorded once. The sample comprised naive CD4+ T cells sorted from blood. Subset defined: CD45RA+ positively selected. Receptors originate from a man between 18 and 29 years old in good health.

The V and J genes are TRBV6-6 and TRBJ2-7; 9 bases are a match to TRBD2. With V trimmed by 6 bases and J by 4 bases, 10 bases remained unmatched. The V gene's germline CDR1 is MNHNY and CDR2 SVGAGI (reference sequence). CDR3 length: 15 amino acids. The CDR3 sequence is CASSQPGGGVYEQYF. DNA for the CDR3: TGTGCCAGCAGCCAACCGGGCGGGGGGGTTTACGAGCAGTACTTC.

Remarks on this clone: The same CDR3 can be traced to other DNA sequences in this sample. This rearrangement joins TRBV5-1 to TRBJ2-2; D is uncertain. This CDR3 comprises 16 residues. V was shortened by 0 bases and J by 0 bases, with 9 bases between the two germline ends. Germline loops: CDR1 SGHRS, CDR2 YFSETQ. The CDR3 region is CASSLVAGPNTGELFF. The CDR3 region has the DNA TGCGCCAGCAGCTTGGTAGCAGGCCCGAACACCGGGGAGCTGTTTTTT.

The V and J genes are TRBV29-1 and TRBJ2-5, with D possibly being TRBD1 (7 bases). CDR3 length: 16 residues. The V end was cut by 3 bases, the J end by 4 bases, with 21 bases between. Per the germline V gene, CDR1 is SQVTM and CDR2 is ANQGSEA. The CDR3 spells CSVDRRGPDLGETQYF. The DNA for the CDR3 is TGCAGCGTTGATAGGAGGGGGCCGGATTTGGGAGAGACCCAGTACTTC.

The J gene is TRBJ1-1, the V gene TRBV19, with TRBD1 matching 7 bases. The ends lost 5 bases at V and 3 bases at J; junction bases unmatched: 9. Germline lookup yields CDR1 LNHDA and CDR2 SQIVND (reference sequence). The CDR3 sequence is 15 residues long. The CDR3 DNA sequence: TGTGCCAGTAGTGGGACCAGGGGGGTGTACACTGAAGCTTTCTTT. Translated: CASSGTRGVYTEAFF.

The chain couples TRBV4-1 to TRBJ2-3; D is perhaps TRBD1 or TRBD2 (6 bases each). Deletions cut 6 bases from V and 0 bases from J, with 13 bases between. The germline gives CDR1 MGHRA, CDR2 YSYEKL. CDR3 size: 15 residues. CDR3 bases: TGCGCCAGCAGACCGGGGGCGTTTAGCACAGATACGCAGTATTTT. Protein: CASRPGAFSTDTQYF.

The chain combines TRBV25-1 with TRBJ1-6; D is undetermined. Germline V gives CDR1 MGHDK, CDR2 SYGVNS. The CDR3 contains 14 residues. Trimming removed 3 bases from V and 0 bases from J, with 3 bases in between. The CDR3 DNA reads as TGTGCCAGCAGTGATAGCTCCTATAATTCACCCCTCCACTTT. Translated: CASSDSSYNSPLHF.

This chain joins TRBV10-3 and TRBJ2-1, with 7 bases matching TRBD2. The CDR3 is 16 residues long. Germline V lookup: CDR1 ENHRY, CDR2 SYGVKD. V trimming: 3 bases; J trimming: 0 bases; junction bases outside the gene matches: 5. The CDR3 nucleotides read TGTGCCATCAGTGAAGCTAGCGGAGCCTCCTACAATGAGCAGTTCTTC. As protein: CAISEASGASYNEQFF.

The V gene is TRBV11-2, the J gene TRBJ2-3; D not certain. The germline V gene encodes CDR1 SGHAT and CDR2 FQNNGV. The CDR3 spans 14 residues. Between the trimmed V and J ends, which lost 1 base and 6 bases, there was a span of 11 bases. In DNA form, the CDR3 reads TGTGCCAGCAGCTTAGCTAGTCTATCCGATACGCAGTATTTT. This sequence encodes CASSLASLSDTQYF.

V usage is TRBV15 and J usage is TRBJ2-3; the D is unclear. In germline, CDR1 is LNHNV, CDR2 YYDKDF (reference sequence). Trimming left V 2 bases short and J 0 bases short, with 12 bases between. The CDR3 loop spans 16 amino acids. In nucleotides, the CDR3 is TGTGCCACCAGCAGAAAAAACAGAGCTAGCACAGATACGCAGTATTTT. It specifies CATSRKNRASTDTQYF. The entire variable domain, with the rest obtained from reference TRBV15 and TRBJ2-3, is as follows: DAMVIQNPRYQVTQFGKPVTLSCSQTLNHNVMYWYQQKSSQAPKLLFHYYDKDFNNEADTPDNFQSRRPNTSFCFLDIRSPGLGDTAMYLCATSRKNRASTDTQYFGPGTRLTVL.

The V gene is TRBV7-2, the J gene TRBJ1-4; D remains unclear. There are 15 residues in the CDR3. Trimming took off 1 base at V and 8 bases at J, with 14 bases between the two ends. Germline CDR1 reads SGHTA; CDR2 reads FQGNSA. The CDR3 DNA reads TGTGCCAGCAGCTTAGGAGGATCCAAAGGGGAAAAACTGTTTTTT. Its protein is CASSLGGSKGEKLFF.

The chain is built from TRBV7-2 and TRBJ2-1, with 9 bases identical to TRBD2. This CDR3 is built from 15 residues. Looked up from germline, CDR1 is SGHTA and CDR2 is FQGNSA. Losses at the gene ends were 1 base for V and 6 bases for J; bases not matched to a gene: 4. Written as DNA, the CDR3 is TGTGCCAGCAGCTTAGGGGCTAGCGGGGTCAATGAGCAGTTCTTC. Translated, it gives CASSLGASGVNEQFF.

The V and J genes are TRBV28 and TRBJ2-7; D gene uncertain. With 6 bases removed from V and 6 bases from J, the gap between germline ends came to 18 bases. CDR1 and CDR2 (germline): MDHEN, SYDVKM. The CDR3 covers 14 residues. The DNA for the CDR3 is TGTGCCAGCAGCCCGCCACACGGGCGCCGCGAGCAGTACTTC. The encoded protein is CASSPPHGRREQYF.

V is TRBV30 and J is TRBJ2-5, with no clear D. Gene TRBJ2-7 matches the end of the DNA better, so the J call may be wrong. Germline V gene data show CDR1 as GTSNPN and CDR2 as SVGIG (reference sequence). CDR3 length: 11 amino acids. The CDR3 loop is CAWSASYEQYF. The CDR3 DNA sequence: TGTGCCTGGAGTGCCTCCTACGAGCAGTACTTC.

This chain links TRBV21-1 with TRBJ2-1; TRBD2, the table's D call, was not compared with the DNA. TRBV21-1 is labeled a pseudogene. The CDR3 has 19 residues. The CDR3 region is CASNKFGPSGRNSVNEQFF. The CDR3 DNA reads TGTGCCAGCAATAAATTTGGGCCTAGCGGGAGAAATTCGGTTAATGAGCAGTTCTTC.

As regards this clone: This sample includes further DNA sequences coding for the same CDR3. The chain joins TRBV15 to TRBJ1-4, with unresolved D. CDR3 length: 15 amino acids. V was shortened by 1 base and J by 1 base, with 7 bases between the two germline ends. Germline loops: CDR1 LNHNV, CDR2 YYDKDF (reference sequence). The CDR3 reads CATSRARGTNEKLFF. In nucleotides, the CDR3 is TGTGCCACCAGCAGAGCCCGGGGAACTAATGAAAAACTGTTTTTT.

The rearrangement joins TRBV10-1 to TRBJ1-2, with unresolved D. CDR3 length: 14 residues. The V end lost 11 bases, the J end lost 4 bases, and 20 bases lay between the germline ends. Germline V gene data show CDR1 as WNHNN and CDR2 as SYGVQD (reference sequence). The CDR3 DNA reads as TGCGCCGGCCCAGGCCCTGCCAGTCCCTATGGCTACACCTTC. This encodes CAGPGPASPYGYTF.

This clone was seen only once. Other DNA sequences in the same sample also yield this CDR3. The CDR3 DNA follows: TGTGCCAGCAGCGAGACAGGGGGCAATGAAAAACTGTTTTTT. Encoded protein: CASSETGGNEKLFF. The rearrangement links TRBV6-1 to TRBJ1-4; 10 bases match TRBD1. The J segment lost 5 bases and the V segment lost 6 bases, leaving 3 bases of the junction unmatched. Germline V gives CDR1 MNHNS, CDR2 SASEGT. CDR3 length: 14 residues.

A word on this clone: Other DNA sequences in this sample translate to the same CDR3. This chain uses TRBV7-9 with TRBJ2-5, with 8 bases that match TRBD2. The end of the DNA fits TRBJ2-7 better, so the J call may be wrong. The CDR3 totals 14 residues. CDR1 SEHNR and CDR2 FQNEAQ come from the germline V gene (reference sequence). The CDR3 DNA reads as TGTGCCAGCAGCTCTTCGGGGGGGCTCTACGAGCAGTACTTC. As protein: CASSSSGGLYEQYF.

In DNA form, the CDR3 reads TGCGCCAGCAGCAAGGAGACTAGCGGGGGGTACAATGAGCAGTTCTTC. Its protein product is CASSKETSGGYNEQFF. This rearrangement joins TRBV5-1 to TRBJ2-1; 13 nucleotides line up with TRBD2. This CDR3 is 16 amino acids long. J gave up 4 bases and V 4 bases, and 5 bases lay outside the gene matches. Germline-derived CDR1 and CDR2 are SGHRS and YFSETQ.

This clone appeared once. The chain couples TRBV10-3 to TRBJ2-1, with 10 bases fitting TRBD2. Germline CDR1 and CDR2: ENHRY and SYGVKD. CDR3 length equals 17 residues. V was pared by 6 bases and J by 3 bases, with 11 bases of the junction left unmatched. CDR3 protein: CAISNFPGTSDYNEQFF. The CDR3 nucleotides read TGTGCCATCAGCAATTTTCCCGGGACTAGCGACTACAATGAGCAGTTCTTC.

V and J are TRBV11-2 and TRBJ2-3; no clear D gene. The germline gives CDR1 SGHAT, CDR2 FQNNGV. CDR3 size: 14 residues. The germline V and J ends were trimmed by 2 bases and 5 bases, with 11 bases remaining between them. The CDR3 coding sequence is TGTGCCAGCAGCTTAAACCCAGCCGGAGATACGCAGTATTTT. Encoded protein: CASSLNPAGDTQYF.